One and the same sample provided the 18 T cell receptor beta chains below, sequenced in a study of shared clonotypes between healthy human individuals. Data came from immunoSEQ multiplex PCR; TCRdb stores just in-frame clones and leaves some out. The table shows approximately 500,000 clones, with over 75% occurring only once. Sequencing was performed on PBMCs. The receptor set was obtained from a woman aged 35 to 49 in good health. Some clones in this sample may be carry-over from other donors' samples.

Of note for this clone: Distinct nucleotide sequences in the sample also encode this CDR3. The chain employs TRBV5-1 and TRBJ1-2, with TRBD1 as a possible D gene (5 bases). Germline V gives CDR1 SGHRS, CDR2 YFSETQ. CDR3 length: 14 residues. V dropped 4 bases and J dropped 2 bases, with 12 bases sitting between them. The CDR3 nucleotides read TGCGCCAGCAGCCCAGTCGGGGGAAACTATGGCTACACCTTC. It codes for CASSPVGGNYGYTF.

The chain is built from TRBV27 and TRBJ2-7; 8 positions agree with TRBD1. This CDR3 region has 14 residues. The germline V gene encodes CDR1 MNHEY and CDR2 SMNVEV (reference sequence). Trimming took 6 bases from V and 2 from J; bases not matched to a gene: 6. For the CDR3, the DNA is TGTGCCAGCAGATGGGACAGGAGGACCTACGAGCAGTACTTC. This translates into CASRWDRRTYEQYF.

CDR3 in amino acids: CASSQASGANVLTF. As DNA, the CDR3 is TGTGCCAGCAGCCAAGCCTCTGGGGCCAACGTCCTGACTTTC. The chain joins TRBV14 to TRBJ2-6, with unresolved D. Germline V gene lookup returns CDR1 SGHDN and CDR2 FVKESK. V was shortened by 1 base and J by 0 bases, with 1 base between the two germline ends. CDR3 length: 14 amino acids.

The chain recombines TRBV18 with TRBJ2-1; TRBD2 agrees at 7 bases. CDR1 KGHSH and CDR2 LQKENI come from the germline V gene. After removal of 4 bases from V and 3 bases from J, the junction contained 6 bases not matched to a gene. The CDR3 totals 15 residues. CDR3 bases: TGTGCCAGCTCACAGAGTAGCGGGCTCTACAATGAGCAGTTCTTC. Translated, it gives CASSQSSGLYNEQFF.

This chain uses TRBV11-2 with TRBJ2-1; 11 bases are a match to TRBD2. The CDR3 consists of 15 residues. V shed 3 bases and J 4 bases; nucleotides not matched to a gene: 2. The V gene's germline CDR1 is SGHAT and CDR2 FQNNGV. The CDR3 sequence is CASSFSGRAYNEQFF. As DNA, the CDR3 is TGTGCCAGCAGCTTTAGCGGGAGGGCATACAATGAGCAGTTCTTC. Full variable domain (missing parts from reference TRBV11-2 and TRBJ2-1): EAGVAQSPRYKIIEKRQSVAFWCNPISGHATLYWYQQILGQGPKLLIQFQNNGVVDDSQLPKDRFSAERLKGVDSTLKIQPAKLEDSAVYLCASSFSGRAYNEQFFGPGTRLTVL.

The chain carries TRBV18 and TRBJ1-2; no reliable D call. The CDR3 sequence is 16 residues long. The germline V gene has CDR1 KGHSH and CDR2 LQKENI. The germline V and J ends were trimmed by 5 bases and 0 bases, with 16 bases remaining between them. As DNA, the CDR3 is TGTGCCAGCTCAAGCCAGGCTCCCCAGACTAACTATGGCTACACCTTC. Amino acid sequence: CASSSQAPQTNYGYTF.

This clone appeared a single time. The gene calls are TRBV6-1 and TRBJ2-7; 8 nucleotides agree with TRBD2. The junction had 9 bases not matched to a gene; V was cut back by 9 bases and J by 2 bases. Per the germline V gene, CDR1 is MNHNS and CDR2 is SASEGT. The CDR3 totals 14 residues. The CDR3 protein is CASTTSGGPYEQYF. The DNA of the CDR3 is TGTGCCAGTACAACTAGCGGCGGGCCCTACGAGCAGTACTTC.

V and J are TRBV6-4 and TRBJ2-3, with D perhaps matching TRBD1 (5 bases). CDR1 and CDR2 (germline): MRHNA, SNTAGT. The V end lost 0 bases, the J end lost 0 bases, and 7 bases lay between the germline ends. The CDR3 is 15 amino acids. The CDR3 nucleotides are TGTGCCAGCAGTGACTCGACAGCTAGCACAGATACGCAGTATTTT. It is translated as CASSDSTASTDTQYF.

The rearrangement joins TRBV7-9 to TRBJ2-7; TRBD2 matches 13 bases. The CDR3 runs to 16 residues. The germline V gene encodes CDR1 SEHNR and CDR2 FQNEAQ (reference sequence). The J segment lost 5 bases and the V segment lost 5 bases, leaving 9 bases of the junction unmatched. CDR3 in DNA: TGTGCCAGCAGCCTGTGGACTAGCGGGAGAACGGACGAGCAGTACTTC. Translated, it gives CASSLWTSGRTDEQYF.

The chain combines TRBV19 with TRBJ2-3; 7 nucleotides agree with TRBD1. Germline loops: CDR1 LNHDA, CDR2 SQIVND (reference sequence). Trimming at V came to 4 bases and at J to 4 bases, leaving 2 bases not matched to a gene. This CDR3 is 13 amino acids long. CDR3 amino acids: CASSTGGADTQYF. The CDR3 DNA reads TGTGCCAGTAGTACAGGGGGAGCAGATACGCAGTATTTT. The full variable domain, with the rest looked up from reference TRBV19 and TRBJ2-3, is DGGITQSPKYLFRKEGQNVTLSCEQNLNHDAMYWYRQDPGQGLRLIYYSQIVNDFQKGDIAEGYSVSREKKESFPLTVTSAQKNPTAFYLCASSTGGADTQYFGPGTRLTVL.

Here the CDR3 reads CASSTGDYGYTF. In DNA, the CDR3 is TGTGCCAGCAGTACAGGGGACTATGGCTACACCTTC. The chain carries TRBV6-6 and TRBJ1-2, with 7 bases fitting TRBD1. Germline V lookup: CDR1 MNHNY, CDR2 SVGAGI (reference sequence). After removal of 5 bases from V and 3 bases from J, the junction contained 0 bases not matched to a gene. This CDR3 is 12 amino acids long.

For the CDR3, the DNA is TGTGCCAGCAGCCCCCAGACGGGGGCGGCCAACGTCCTGACTTTC. This codes for CASSPQTGAANVLTF. This rearrangement joins TRBV5-6 to TRBJ2-6; D could derive from TRBD1 or TRBD2 (6 bases each). CDR3 length: 15 residues. CDR1 and CDR2 from the germline V gene are SGHDT and YYEEEE. V gave up 4 bases and J gave up 6 bases, with 14 bases separating them.

CDR3 residues: CASSPERGGKTQYF. CDR3 bases: TGTGCCAGCAGCCCCGAACGCGGGGGGAAGACCCAGTACTTC. This sequence joins TRBV7-9 and TRBJ2-5; 8 bases match TRBD2. With 5 bases clipped from V and 6 bases from J, the junction kept 8 bases outside the gene matches. Per the germline V gene, CDR1 is SEHNR and CDR2 is FQNEAQ (reference sequence). The CDR3 runs to 14 residues.

The chain has TRBV7-2 and TRBJ1-1; D may be TRBD1 (6 bases). CDR1 and CDR2 from the germline V gene are SGHTA and FQGNSA. The germline V and J ends were trimmed by 4 bases and 6 bases, with 15 bases remaining between them. CDR3 length: 14 amino acids. The chain's CDR3 is CASSSYPRGAEAFF. In DNA form, the CDR3 reads TGTGCCAGCAGCTCCTACCCCAGGGGTGCTGAAGCTTTCTTT. Full variable domain (missing parts from reference TRBV7-2 and TRBJ1-1): GAGVSQSPSNKVTEKGKDVELRCDPISGHTALYWYRQSLGQGLEFLIYFQGNSAPDKSGLPSDRFSAERTGGSVSTLTIQRTQQEDSAVYLCASSSYPRGAEAFFGQGTRLTVV.

The V and J genes are TRBV11-2 and TRBJ1-2; 10 nucleotides match TRBD1. The CDR3 loop spans 18 amino acids. Germline loops: CDR1 SGHAT, CDR2 FQNNGV. After removal of 4 bases from V and 1 base from J, the junction contained 12 bases not matched to a gene. The CDR3 reads CASSSSPGQGTLNYGYTF. The CDR3 DNA reads TGTGCCAGCAGCTCGTCCCCGGGACAGGGGACCCTTAACTATGGCTACACCTTC.

The V gene is TRBV27, the J gene TRBJ1-2, with D maybe TRBD1 (5 bases). CDR3 size: 13 residues. Trimming removed 8 bases from V and 3 bases from J, with 13 bases in between. Germline lookup yields CDR1 MNHEY and CDR2 SMNVEV (reference sequence). The CDR3 loop reads CASGVREDYGYTF. CDR3 nucleotide sequence: TGTGCCAGCGGCGTCAGGGAGGACTATGGCTACACCTTC.

The chain recombines TRBV6-1 with TRBJ2-7, with D perhaps given as TRBD1 or TRBD2 (5 bases each). The CDR3 has 12 amino acids. The germline V gene encodes CDR1 MNHNS and CDR2 SASEGT. The V gene lost 6 bases and the J gene lost 0 bases, with 6 bases spanning the gap. The CDR3 is CASRGVSYEQYF. CDR3 coding DNA: TGTGCCAGCAGGGGGGTCTCCTACGAGCAGTACTTC.

This sequence joins TRBV9 and TRBJ1-1; D might be TRBD1 (6 bases). This CDR3 is 15 amino acids long. V dropped 5 bases and J dropped 3 bases, with 17 bases sitting between them. Germline CDR1 SGDLS, CDR2 YYNGEE. The CDR3 is CASSYRADPDTEAFF. CDR3 nucleotides: TGTGCCAGCAGTTACAGGGCAGATCCGGACACTGAAGCTTTCTTT. The variable domain in full, completed from reference TRBV9 and TRBJ1-1, reads DSGVTQTPKHLITATGQRVTLRCSPRSGDLSVYWYQQSLDQGLQFLIQYYNGEERAKGNILERFSAQQFPDLHSELNLSSLELGDSALYFCASSYRADPDTEAFFGQGTRLTVV.